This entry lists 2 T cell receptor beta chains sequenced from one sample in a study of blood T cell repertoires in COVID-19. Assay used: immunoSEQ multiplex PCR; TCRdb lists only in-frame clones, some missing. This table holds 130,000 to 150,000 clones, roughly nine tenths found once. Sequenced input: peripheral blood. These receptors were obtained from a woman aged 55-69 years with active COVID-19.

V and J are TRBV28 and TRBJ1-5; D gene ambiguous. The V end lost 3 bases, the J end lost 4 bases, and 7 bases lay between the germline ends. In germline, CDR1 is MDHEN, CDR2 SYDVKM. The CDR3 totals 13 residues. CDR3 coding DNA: TGTGCCAGCAGTTTTTCGAGTAATCAGCCCCAGCATTTT. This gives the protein CASSFSSNQPQHF.

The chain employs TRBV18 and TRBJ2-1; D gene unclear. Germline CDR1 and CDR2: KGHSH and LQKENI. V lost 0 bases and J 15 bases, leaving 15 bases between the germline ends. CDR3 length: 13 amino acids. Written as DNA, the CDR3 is TGTGCCAGCTCACCACCCTCCCACCGAAGTAGGTTCTTC. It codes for CASSPPSHRSRFF.